This T cell receptor (beta chain) comes out of a study of T-cell reconstitution after alpha-beta-depleted transplantation in children. The CDR3 consists of 13 residues. V gave up 8 bases and J gave up 4 bases, with 15 bases separating them. Germline values: CDR1 LNHNV, CDR2 YYDKDF (reference sequence). Unique molecular identifiers tagged the TCRbeta library. Using its own MiXCR run on the PCR reads, TCRdb lists one record per CDR3 protein. The top ten clones hold 0.65% to 0.9% of a sample with hundreds of thousands of distinct CDR3 sequences, roughly 14% of them seen once. This clonotype was counted only a few times. Its specificity is not known. Points from the study as a whole: When one year had passed after transplant, most T-cell counts and diversity came from newly produced T cells. At around two months after transplant, the alpha-beta T cells were reportedly derived from several hundred expanded clones that came from non-depleted graft cells. Diversity of TCRbeta at day 60 was high in some patients, arising from surviving recipient T cells and thymic progenitors.

The source of this sequence is a girl aged 2-15 years with congenital amegakaryocytic thrombocytopenia, due to receive a stem cell transplant. The sequencing here drew on PBMCs, taken before TCRalphabeta/CD19-depleted stem cell transplant. The chain joins TRBV15 to TRBJ2-7; a weak D match, TRBD1 (5 bases). This CDR3 reads CATGRTLEYEQYF. In DNA, the CDR3 is TGTGCCACCGGCCGGACACTCGAATACGAGCAGTACTTC.